This T cell receptor (beta chain) came from a study of T-cell memory formation after mild COVID-19. Per germline, CDR1 LNHDA and CDR2 SQIVND (reference sequence). The CDR3 is 12 amino acids. Trimming took 5 bases from V and 6 from J; bases not matched to a gene: 2. TCRdb used MiXCR to reprocess the 5' RACE reads, holding one entry per CDR3 protein. The sample includes about 560,000 distinct CDR3 sequences, approximately 19% seen only once; the top ten take around 12%. The clonotype was recovered from an adult woman who had mild COVID-19 (a few samples of this study predate the infection). Cell type and time point are not known. This chain connects TRBV19 to TRBJ2-7; 9 bases fit TRBD1. The sample comprised PBMCs or a T cell subset sorted from them (not recorded which). CDR3 nucleotides: TGTGCCAGTAGTTGGGACAGGGTCGAGCAGTACTTC. It specifies CASSWDRVEQYF.